This TCR beta chain was recorded in a study of shared T cell receptors in the human thymus. Libraries were prepared by immunoSEQ multiplex PCR; TCRdb keeps only in-frame clonotypes and omits some of them. The sample lists some 700,000 clones, roughly 88% occurring once. The V gene's germline CDR1 is ENHRY and CDR2 SYGVKD. CDR3 length: 15 amino acids. The V end was cut by 4 bases, the J end by 4 bases, with 15 bases between. These same data were also listed under a study on human thymus T cells. That study adds: Thymic tissue was derived from resections collected during corrective heart surgery. Related research reported highly overlapping thymic repertoires among unrelated individuals.

The V and J genes are TRBV10-3 and TRBJ2-3, with D maybe TRBD1 (6 bases). The sequenced sample consisted of thymocytes. The receptor comes from a girl less than two years old with a congenital heart defect. The CDR3 DNA follows: TGTGCCATCAGTGCAAGGGGGAAGATCGCAGATACGCAGTATTTT. It encodes CAISARGKIADTQYF.